Below are 23 T cell receptor beta chains sequenced from a single sample in a study of blood T cell repertoires in COVID-19. This table comes from immunoSEQ multiplex PCR, and its TCRdb copy is limited to in-frame clones, with some not included. The repertoire holds tens of thousands of clones, with roughly 82% as singletons. The sample was peripheral blood. These receptors were obtained from a woman older than 75 with acute or convalescent COVID-19.

On this clone itself: This may be a read error: a much more frequent sequence differs by one nucleotide. The V and J genes are TRBV27 and TRBJ2-7, with D possibly matching TRBD2 (5 bases). Trimming removed 4 bases at V and 0 bases at J, with 7 bases between. The CDR3 runs to 13 residues. Germline CDR1 and CDR2: MNHEY and SMNVEV (reference sequence). The CDR3 spells CASSSGVSYEQYF. CDR3 DNA sequence: TGTGCCAGCAGTTCCGGGGTCTCCTACGAGCAGTACTTC.

This chain joins TRBV18 and TRBJ1-3; weak D call: TRBD1 (5 bases). Trimming stripped 2 bases from V and 1 base from J, with 9 bases between. From germline, CDR1 is KGHSH and CDR2 LQKENI. This CDR3 spans 15 amino acids. The CDR3 DNA sequence: TGTGCCAGCTCACCAGGGGGGATATCTGGAAACACCATATATTTT. Its protein product is CASSPGGISGNTIYF.

There are a few counts of this clone. This chain links TRBV10-3 with TRBJ2-2; TRBD2 aligns across 14 bases. The CDR3 has 18 amino acids. V lost 5 bases to trimming and J lost 0 bases; unmatched junction nucleotides: 5. Germline assignment: CDR1 ENHRY and CDR2 SYGVKD. This chain's CDR3 is CAISPQTSGRANTGELFF. Here the CDR3 DNA reads TGTGCCATCAGTCCCCAGACTAGCGGGAGGGCGAACACCGGGGAGCTGTTTTTT.

The chain couples TRBV3-1 (or the pseudogene TRBV3-2) to TRBJ2-1, with TRBD2 identical over 7 bases. There are 13 residues in the CDR3. Germline CDR1 reads LGHDT; CDR2 reads YNNKEL (reference sequence). Germline trimming cut 6 bases from V and 4 bases from J; bases unmatched to any gene: 3. CDR3 DNA sequence: TGTGCCAGCAGACCGGGGGGTTACAATGAGCAGTTCTTC. This translates into CASRPGGYNEQFF.

This clone has more than one count but fewer than ten. The chain has TRBV3-1 (or the pseudogene TRBV3-2) and TRBJ2-7, with a weak D call TRBD2 (5 bases). Trimming removed 6 bases from V and 3 bases from J, with 18 bases in between. In germline, CDR1 is LGHDT, CDR2 YNNKEL (reference sequence). The CDR3 extends over 15 amino acids. CDR3 amino acids: CASSPTGLTGYEQYF. Here the CDR3 DNA reads TGTGCCAGCAGTCCGACCGGACTCACGGGCTACGAGCAGTACTTC.

The CDR3, as DNA: TGCGCCAGCAGCTTGTGGCTAGCGGGAGGGTCTTTGTGGACCGGGGAGCTGTTTTTT. The encoded protein is CASSLWLAGGSLWTGELFF. This chain uses TRBV5-1 with TRBJ2-2; 12 bases are shared with TRBD2. CDR1 SGHRS and CDR2 YFSETQ come from the germline V gene. The V gene end was trimmed by 1 base and the J gene end by 5 bases; junction bases not matched to a gene: 12. This CDR3 spans 19 amino acids.

V usage is TRBV30 and J usage is TRBJ2-3; D remains ambiguous. V gave up 0 bases and J gave up 6 bases, with 10 bases separating them. CDR1 and CDR2 (germline): GTSNPN, SVGIG (reference sequence). This CDR3 contains 13 residues. CDR3 nucleotides: TGTGCCTGGAGTGTACGAGCGCGGGATACGCAGTATTTT. It is translated as CAWSVRARDTQYF.

The chain couples TRBV2 to TRBJ2-7; D is possibly TRBD2 (6 bases). The germline V gene has CDR1 SNHLY and CDR2 FYNNEI. The length of the CDR3 is 13 residues. With 2 bases removed from V and 10 bases from J, the gap between germline ends came to 15 bases. In DNA, the CDR3 is TGTGCCAGCAGTGAACTTGGGGCTAGCGAACAGTACTTC. Its protein is CASSELGASEQYF.

The chain has TRBV7-2 and TRBJ2-7; the match to TRBD2 covers 8 bases. CDR3 length: 18 residues. The ends lost 1 base at V and 3 bases at J; junction bases unmatched: 14. Germline V CDR1 and CDR2: SGHTA, FQGNSA. CDR3 loop: CASSLDPSSAGVGYEQYF. In nucleotides, the CDR3 is TGTGCCAGCAGCTTAGACCCCTCGTCAGCGGGAGTTGGCTACGAGCAGTACTTC.

Concerning this clone: This same CDR3 is encoded by further DNA sequences in the sample. J is TRBJ1-3 and V is TRBV5-1; D is possibly TRBD1 (5 bases). Trimming shortened V by 4 bases and J by 0 bases, and 14 bases separated the two germline ends. The CDR3 consists of 16 residues. Looked up from germline, CDR1 is SGHRS and CDR2 is YFSETQ. Here the CDR3 reads CASSLTGTNSGNTIYF. CDR3 DNA sequence: TGCGCCAGCAGCCTCACCGGGACTAACTCTGGAAACACCATATATTTT.

This chain joins TRBV12-3 or TRBV12-4 and TRBJ2-2, with D perhaps matching TRBD2 (6 bases). The CDR3 is made up of 12 amino acids. In DNA form, the CDR3 reads TGTGGCTGGGAGCGGGTCACCGGGGAGCTGTTTTTT. Residues: CGWERVTGELFF.

The CDR3 loop reads CASSLGYEQYF. CDR3 coding DNA: TGTGCCAGCAGTCTAGGCTACGAGCAGTACTTC. V gene TRBV6-2 or TRBV6-3 combines with J gene TRBJ2-7; the D is unclear. Deletions cut 5 bases from V and 3 bases from J, with 5 bases between. Germline CDR1 reads MNHEY; CDR2 reads SVGEGT. The CDR3 contains 11 residues.

V and J are TRBV24-1 and TRBJ2-3, with TRBD2 matching over 9 bases. The CDR3 has 16 residues. Germline V gene lookup returns CDR1 KGHDR and CDR2 SFDVKD. Trimming cost V 9 bases and J 0 bases; bases outside gene matches: 9. CDR3 coding DNA: TGTGCCACCGCCGGGGGGCGGGGGGGGAGCACAGATACGCAGTATTTT. It yields the protein CATAGGRGGSTDTQYF.

This sequence joins TRBV12-5 and TRBJ2-1; D may be TRBD2 (5 bases). CDR3 size: 14 residues. Germline assignment: CDR1 LGHNT and CDR2 FRNRAP. Trimming took 6 bases from V and 5 from J, leaving 14 bases between them. The CDR3 sequence: CASGVDLIDNEQFF. DNA of the CDR3: TGTGCTAGTGGCGTGGACTTGATTGACAATGAGCAGTTCTTC.

The chain couples TRBV4-2 to TRBJ2-1, with a possible D match to TRBD1 (5 bases). Germline V lookup: CDR1 LGHNA, CDR2 YNFKEQ. Trimming removed 5 bases from V and 4 bases from J, with 18 bases in between. The CDR3 spans 16 residues. CDR3 amino acids: CASSASVGQGYNEQFF. As DNA, the CDR3 is TGTGCCAGCAGCGCCAGCGTGGGGCAGGGATACAATGAGCAGTTCTTC.

The chain carries TRBV5-6 and TRBJ2-7; the D gene is possibly TRBD2 (5 bases). V gave up 1 base and J gave up 6 bases, with 8 bases separating them. CDR3 length equals 12 residues. Germline CDR1 and CDR2: SGHDT and YYEEEE. This CDR3 reads CASSLTSGEQYF. CDR3 bases: TGTGCCAGCAGCTTGACCAGCGGCGAGCAGTACTTC.

The chain has TRBV5-1 and TRBJ2-2; D may be TRBD2 (5 bases). Germline V gene sequence: CDR1 SGHRS, CDR2 YFSETQ. V was cut by 1 base and J by 4 bases, with 14 bases left in between. The CDR3 is made up of 16 amino acids. The CDR3 reads CASSLSGSLVTGELFF. Here the CDR3 DNA reads TGCGCCAGCAGCTTGAGCGGAAGTTTGGTCACCGGGGAGCTGTTTTTT. Supplemented by reference TRBV5-1 and TRBJ2-2, the full variable domain reads KAGVTQTPRYLIKTRGQQVTLSCSPISGHRSVSWYQQTPGQGLQFLFEYFSETQRNKGNFPGRFSGRQFSNSRSEMNVSTLELGDSALYLCASSLSGSLVTGELFFGEGSRLTVL.

The chain is built from TRBV3-1 (or the pseudogene TRBV3-2) and TRBJ1-4, with a weak D call TRBD1 (6 bases). V lost 3 bases and J lost 7, with 15 bases in between. Per germline, CDR1 LGHDT and CDR2 YNNKEL (reference sequence). This CDR3 is built from 15 residues. The CDR3 DNA sequence: TGTGCCAGCAGCCAGGCCACAGGGAGTGGTGAAAAACTGTTTTTT. This gives the protein CASSQATGSGEKLFF.

The genes are TRBV9 and TRBJ1-2, with 9 bases that match TRBD1. Germline V CDR1 and CDR2: SGDLS, YYNGEE. J lost 8 bases, V lost 1 base, and 6 bases had no gene match. The CDR3 contains 14 residues. The CDR3 sequence: CASSVSGTGKGYTF. The CDR3 DNA is TGTGCCAGCAGCGTAAGCGGGACAGGGAAAGGCTACACCTTC.

The chain joins TRBV5-1 to TRBJ1-2; D might be TRBD1 (6 bases). CDR3 size: 18 residues. Germline V CDR1 and CDR2: SGHRS, YFSETQ. The V gene lost 0 bases and the J gene lost 4 bases, with 22 bases spanning the gap. In DNA form, the CDR3 reads TGCGCCAGCAGCTTGGGATTTTCCGGGACACAAAGCGGCTATGGCTACACCTTC. Its translation is CASSLGFSGTQSGYGYTF.

This chain connects TRBV9 to TRBJ2-3; the match to TRBD2 covers 7 bases. Germline trimming cut 2 bases from V and 3 bases from J; bases unmatched to any gene: 6. The CDR3 extends over 15 amino acids. Per the germline V gene, CDR1 is SGDLS and CDR2 is YYNGEE. CDR3 nucleotides: TGTGCCAGCAGCGTGGCGGGAGATCGTACAGATACGCAGTATTTT. Translation: CASSVAGDRTDTQYF.

This chain connects TRBV7-2 to TRBJ2-1; TRBD1 is a possible D gene (6 bases). Between the trimmed V and J ends, which lost 3 bases and 3 bases, there was a span of 12 bases. The CDR3 loop spans 15 amino acids. Per germline, CDR1 SGHTA and CDR2 FQGNSA. The DNA of the CDR3 is TGTGCCAGCAGCTTGGAACAGGGAAACTACAATGAGCAGTTCTTC. It specifies CASSLEQGNYNEQFF. Full variable domain (outside the CDR3, taken from reference TRBV7-2 and TRBJ2-1): GAGVSQSPSNKVTEKGKDVELRCDPISGHTALYWYRQSLGQGLEFLIYFQGNSAPDKSGLPSDRFSAERTGGSVSTLTIQRTQQEDSAVYLCASSLEQGNYNEQFFGPGTRLTVL.

This chain uses TRBV28 with TRBJ2-2, with 11 bases that match TRBD2. CDR1 is MDHEN and CDR2 is SYDVKM in the germline V gene. The trim removed 3 bases at V and 3 bases at J, leaving 9 bases unmatched. This CDR3 has 18 amino acids. The CDR3 DNA follows: TGTGCCAGCAGTTTCTATGTCGGACTAGCGGGCGACACCGGGGAGCTGTTTTTT. Residues: CASSFYVGLAGDTGELFF.